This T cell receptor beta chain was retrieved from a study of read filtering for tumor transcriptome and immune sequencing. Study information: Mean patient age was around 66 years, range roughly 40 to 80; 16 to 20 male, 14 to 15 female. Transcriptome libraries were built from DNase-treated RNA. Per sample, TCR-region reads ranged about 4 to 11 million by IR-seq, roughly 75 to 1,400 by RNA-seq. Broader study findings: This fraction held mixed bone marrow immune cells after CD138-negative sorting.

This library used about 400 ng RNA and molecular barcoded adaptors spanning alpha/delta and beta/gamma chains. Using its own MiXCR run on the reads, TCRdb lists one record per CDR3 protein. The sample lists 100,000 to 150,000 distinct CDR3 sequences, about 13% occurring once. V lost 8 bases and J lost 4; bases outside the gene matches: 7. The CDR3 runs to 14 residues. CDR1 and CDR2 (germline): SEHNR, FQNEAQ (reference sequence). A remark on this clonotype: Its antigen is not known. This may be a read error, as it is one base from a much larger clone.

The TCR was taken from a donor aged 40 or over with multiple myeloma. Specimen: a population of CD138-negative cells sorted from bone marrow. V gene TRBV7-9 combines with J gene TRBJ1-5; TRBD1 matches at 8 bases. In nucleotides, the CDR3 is TGTGCCAGCGGCTCCGGACAGGGAAATCAGCCCCAGCATTTT. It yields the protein CASGSGQGNQPQHF.